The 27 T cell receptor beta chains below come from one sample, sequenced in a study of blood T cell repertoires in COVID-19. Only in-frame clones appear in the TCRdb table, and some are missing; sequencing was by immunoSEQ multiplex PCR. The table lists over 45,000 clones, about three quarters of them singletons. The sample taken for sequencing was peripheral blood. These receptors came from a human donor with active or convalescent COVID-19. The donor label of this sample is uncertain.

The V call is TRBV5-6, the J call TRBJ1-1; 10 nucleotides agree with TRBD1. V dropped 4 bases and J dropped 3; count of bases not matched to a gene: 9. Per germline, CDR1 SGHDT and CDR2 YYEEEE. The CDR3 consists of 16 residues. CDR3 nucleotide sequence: TGTGCCAGCAGCCTCCCGGGGACAGGGGAGGACACTGAAGCTTTCTTT. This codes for CASSLPGTGEDTEAFF.

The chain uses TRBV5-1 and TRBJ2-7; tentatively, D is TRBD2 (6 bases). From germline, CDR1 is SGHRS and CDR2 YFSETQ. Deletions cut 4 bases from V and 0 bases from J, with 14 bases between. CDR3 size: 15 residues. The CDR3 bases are TGCGCCAGCAGCCGGACTGGACTAAGCTCCTACGAGCAGTACTTC. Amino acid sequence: CASSRTGLSSYEQYF.

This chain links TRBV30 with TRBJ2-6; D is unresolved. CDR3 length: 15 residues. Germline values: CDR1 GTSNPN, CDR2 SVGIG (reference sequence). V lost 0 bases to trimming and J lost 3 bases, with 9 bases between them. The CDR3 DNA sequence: TGTGCCTGGAGTGTTGGGTCGGGTGGGGCCAACGTCCTGACTTTC. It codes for CAWSVGSGGANVLTF.

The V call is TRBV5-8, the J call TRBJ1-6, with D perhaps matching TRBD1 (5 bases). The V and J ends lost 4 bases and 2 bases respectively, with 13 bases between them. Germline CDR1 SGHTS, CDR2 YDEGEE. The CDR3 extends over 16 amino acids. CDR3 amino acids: CASSPRGGTYNSPLHF. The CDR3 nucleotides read TGTGCCAGCAGCCCAAGGGGCGGGACCTATAATTCACCCCTCCACTTT.

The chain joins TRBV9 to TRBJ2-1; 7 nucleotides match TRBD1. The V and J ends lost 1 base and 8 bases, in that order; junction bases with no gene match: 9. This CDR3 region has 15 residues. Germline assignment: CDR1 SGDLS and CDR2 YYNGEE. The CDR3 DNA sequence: TGTGCCAGCAGCGTAACAGGGGAGACCTTGGATGAGCAGTTCTTC. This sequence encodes CASSVTGETLDEQFF. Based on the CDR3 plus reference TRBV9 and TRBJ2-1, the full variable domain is DSGVTQTPKHLITATGQRVTLRCSPRSGDLSVYWYQQSLDQGLQFLIQYYNGEERAKGNILERFSAQQFPDLHSELNLSSLELGDSALYFCASSVTGETLDEQFFGPGTRLTVL.

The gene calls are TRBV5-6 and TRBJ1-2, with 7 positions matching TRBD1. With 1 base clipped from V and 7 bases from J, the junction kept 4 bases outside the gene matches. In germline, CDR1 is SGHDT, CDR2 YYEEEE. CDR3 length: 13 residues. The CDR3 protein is CASSLKGAGGYTF. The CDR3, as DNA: TGTGCCAGCAGCTTGAAGGGGGCGGGTGGCTACACCTTC.

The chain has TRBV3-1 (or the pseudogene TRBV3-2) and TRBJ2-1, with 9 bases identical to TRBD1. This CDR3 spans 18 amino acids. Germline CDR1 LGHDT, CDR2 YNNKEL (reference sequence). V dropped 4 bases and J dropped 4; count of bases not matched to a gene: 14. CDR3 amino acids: CASSPGAHGTGTYNEQFF. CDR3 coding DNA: TGTGCCAGCAGCCCAGGAGCCCACGGGACAGGGACGTACAATGAGCAGTTCTTC.

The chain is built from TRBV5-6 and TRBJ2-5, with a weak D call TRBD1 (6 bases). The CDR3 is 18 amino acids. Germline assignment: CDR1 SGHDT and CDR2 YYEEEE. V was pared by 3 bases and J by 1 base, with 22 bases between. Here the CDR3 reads CASSSLLRGFRFQETQYF. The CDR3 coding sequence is TGTGCCAGCAGCTCGTTACTAAGGGGGTTTCGATTCCAAGAGACCCAGTACTTC.

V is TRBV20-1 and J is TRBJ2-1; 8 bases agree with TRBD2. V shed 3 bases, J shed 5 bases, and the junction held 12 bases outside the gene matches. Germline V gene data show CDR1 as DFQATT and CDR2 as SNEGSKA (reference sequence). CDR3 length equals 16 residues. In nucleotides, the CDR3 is TGCAGTGCTAGTGACTGGGGCGGGAGGCTGAACAATGAGCAGTTCTTC. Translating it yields CSASDWGGRLNNEQFF.

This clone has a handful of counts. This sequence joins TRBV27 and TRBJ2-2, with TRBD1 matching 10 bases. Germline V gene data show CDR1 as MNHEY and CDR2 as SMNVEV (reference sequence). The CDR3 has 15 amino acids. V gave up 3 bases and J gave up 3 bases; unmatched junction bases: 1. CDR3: CASSFDRGHTGELFF. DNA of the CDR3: TGTGCCAGCAGTTTCGACAGGGGGCACACCGGGGAGCTGTTTTTT.

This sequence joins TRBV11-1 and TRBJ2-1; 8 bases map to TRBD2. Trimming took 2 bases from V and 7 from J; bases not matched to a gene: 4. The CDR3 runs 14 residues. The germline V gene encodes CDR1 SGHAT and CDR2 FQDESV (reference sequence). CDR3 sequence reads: CASSLNGRANEQFF. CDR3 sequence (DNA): TGTGCCAGCAGCTTAAACGGGAGGGCGAATGAGCAGTTCTTC.

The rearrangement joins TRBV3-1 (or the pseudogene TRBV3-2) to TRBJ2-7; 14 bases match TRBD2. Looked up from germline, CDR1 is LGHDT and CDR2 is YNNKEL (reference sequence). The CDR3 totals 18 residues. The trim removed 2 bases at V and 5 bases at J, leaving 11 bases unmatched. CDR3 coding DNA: TGTGCCAGCAGCCAAAAAGGACTAGCGGGAGGATTTCGCGACGAGCAGTACTTC. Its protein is CASSQKGLAGGFRDEQYF.

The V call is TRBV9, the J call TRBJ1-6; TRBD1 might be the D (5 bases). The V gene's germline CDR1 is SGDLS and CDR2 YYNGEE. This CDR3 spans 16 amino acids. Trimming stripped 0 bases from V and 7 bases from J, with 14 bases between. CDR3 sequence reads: CASSVGSSGGNSPLHF. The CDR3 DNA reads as TGTGCCAGCAGCGTAGGAAGTTCCGGGGGGAATTCACCCCTCCACTTT. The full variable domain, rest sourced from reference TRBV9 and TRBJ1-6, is DSGVTQTPKHLITATGQRVTLRCSPRSGDLSVYWYQQSLDQGLQFLIQYYNGEERAKGNILERFSAQQFPDLHSELNLSSLELGDSALYFCASSVGSSGGNSPLHFGNGTRLTVT.

The CDR3 spells CASSLAGAGDNQPQHF. The CDR3 bases are TGCGCCAGCAGCTTGGCAGGGGCAGGGGATAATCAGCCCCAGCATTTT. The rearrangement uses TRBV5-1 and TRBJ1-5; tentatively, D is TRBD1 (6 bases). V lost 0 bases and J 4 bases, leaving 14 bases between the germline ends. This CDR3 is 16 amino acids long. Germline CDR1 and CDR2: SGHRS and YFSETQ. Looking up the rest from reference TRBV5-1 and TRBJ1-5 gives the full variable domain: KAGVTQTPRYLIKTRGQQVTLSCSPISGHRSVSWYQQTPGQGLQFLFEYFSETQRNKGNFPGRFSGRQFSNSRSEMNVSTLELGDSALYLCASSLAGAGDNQPQHFGDGTRLSIL.

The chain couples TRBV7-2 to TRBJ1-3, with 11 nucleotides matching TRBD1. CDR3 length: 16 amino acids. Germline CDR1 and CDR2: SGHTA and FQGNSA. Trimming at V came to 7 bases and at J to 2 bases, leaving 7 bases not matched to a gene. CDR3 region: CASIGDRGFTGNTIYF. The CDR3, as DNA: TGTGCCAGCATAGGGGACAGGGGGTTTACTGGAAACACCATATATTTT.

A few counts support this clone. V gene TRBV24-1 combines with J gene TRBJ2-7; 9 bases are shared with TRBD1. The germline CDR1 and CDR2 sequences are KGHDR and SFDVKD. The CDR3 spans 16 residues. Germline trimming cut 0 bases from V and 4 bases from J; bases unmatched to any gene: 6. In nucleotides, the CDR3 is TGTGCCACCAGTGATTTGAGTACAGGGGGCGGATACGAGCAGTACTTC. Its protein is CATSDLSTGGGYEQYF.

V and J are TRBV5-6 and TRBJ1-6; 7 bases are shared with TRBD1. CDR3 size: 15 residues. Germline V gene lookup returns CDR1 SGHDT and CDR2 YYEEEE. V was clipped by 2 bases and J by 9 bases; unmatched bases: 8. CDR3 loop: CASSFLPGGVSPLHF. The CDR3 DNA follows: TGTGCCAGCAGCTTTCTGCCAGGGGGTGTTTCACCCCTCCACTTT.

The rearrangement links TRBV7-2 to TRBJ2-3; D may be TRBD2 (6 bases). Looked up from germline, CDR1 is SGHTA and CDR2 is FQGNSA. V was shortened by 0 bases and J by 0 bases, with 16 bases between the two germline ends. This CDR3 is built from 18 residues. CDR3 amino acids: CASSLAKTGTGSTDTQYF. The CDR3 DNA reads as TGTGCCAGCAGCTTAGCGAAAACCGGGACTGGGAGCACAGATACGCAGTATTTT.

The CDR3 loop reads CASSQDPPRGSRTGELFF. The DNA for the CDR3 is TGTGCCAGCAGCCAAGATCCGCCCCGGGGGTCGAGGACCGGGGAGCTGTTTTTT. The rearrangement joins TRBV14 to TRBJ2-2; D is perhaps TRBD2 (6 bases). V was trimmed by 0 bases and J by 5 bases, leaving 19 bases between them. The CDR3 contains 18 residues. The germline CDR1 and CDR2 sequences are SGHDN and FVKESK.

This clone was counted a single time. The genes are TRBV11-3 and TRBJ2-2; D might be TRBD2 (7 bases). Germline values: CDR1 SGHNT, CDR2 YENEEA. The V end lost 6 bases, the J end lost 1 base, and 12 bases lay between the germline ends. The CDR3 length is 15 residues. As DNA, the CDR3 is TGTGCCAGCAGGGGGAGGGGGAAGAACACCGGGGAGCTGTTTTTT. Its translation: CASRGRGKNTGELFF.

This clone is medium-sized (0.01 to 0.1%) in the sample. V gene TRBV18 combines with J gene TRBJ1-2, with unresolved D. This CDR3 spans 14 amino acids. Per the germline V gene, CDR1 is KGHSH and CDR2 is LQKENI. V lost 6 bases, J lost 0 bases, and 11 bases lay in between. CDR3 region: CASSSDGTNYGYTF. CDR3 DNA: TGTGCCAGCTCCTCGGACGGGACTAACTATGGCTACACCTTC.

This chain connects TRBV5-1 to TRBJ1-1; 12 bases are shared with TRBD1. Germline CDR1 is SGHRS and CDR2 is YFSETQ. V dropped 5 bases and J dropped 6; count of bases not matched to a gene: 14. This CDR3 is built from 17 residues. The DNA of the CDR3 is TGCGCCAGCAGTTTTATTCCGGGACAGGGGGCTCAGGCTGAAGCTTTCTTT. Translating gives CASSFIPGQGAQAEAFF.

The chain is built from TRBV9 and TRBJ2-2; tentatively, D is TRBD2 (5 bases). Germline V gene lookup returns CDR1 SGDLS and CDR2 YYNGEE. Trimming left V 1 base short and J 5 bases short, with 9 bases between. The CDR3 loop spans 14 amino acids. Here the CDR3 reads CASSVRTETGELFF. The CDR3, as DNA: TGTGCCAGCAGCGTAAGGACTGAAACCGGGGAGCTGTTTTTT. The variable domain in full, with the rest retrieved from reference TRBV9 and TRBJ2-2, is DSGVTQTPKHLITATGQRVTLRCSPRSGDLSVYWYQQSLDQGLQFLIQYYNGEERAKGNILERFSAQQFPDLHSELNLSSLELGDSALYFCASSVRTETGELFFGEGSRLTVL.

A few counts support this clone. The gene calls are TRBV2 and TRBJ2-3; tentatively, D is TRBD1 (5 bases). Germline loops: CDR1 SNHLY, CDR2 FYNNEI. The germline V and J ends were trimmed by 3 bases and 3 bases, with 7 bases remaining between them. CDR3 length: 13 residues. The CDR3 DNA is TGTGCCAGCAGTGACAGGGCTACAGATACGCAGTATTTT. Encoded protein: CASSDRATDTQYF.

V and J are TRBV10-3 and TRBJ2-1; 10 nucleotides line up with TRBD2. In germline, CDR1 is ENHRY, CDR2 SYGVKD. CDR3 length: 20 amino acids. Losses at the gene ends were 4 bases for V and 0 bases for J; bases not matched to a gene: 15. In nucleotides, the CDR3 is TGTGCCATCAGTGGAGATAAAGGGACTAGCGAGTTCCTCTCCTACAATGAGCAGTTCTTC. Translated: CAISGDKGTSEFLSYNEQFF.

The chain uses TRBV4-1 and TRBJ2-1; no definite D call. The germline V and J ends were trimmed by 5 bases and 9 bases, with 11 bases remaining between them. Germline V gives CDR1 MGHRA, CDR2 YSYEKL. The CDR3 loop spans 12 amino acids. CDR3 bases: TGCGCCAGCAGCGATGGCCCAGGTGAGCAGTTCTTC. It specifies CASSDGPGEQFF.

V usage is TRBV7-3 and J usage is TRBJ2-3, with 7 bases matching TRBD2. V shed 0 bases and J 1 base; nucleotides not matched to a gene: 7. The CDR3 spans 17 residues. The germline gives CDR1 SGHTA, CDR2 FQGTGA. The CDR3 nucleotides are TGTGCCAGCAGCTTAACGCTTTCTAGCGGCCGCACAGATACGCAGTATTTT. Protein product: CASSLTLSSGRTDTQYF.